The T cell receptor (beta chain) under discussion was sequenced for a study of T cells in Graves' hyperthyroidism and ophthalmopathy. CDR1 is MNHEY, CDR2 SVGEGT, per germline. This CDR3 comprises 13 residues. V trimming: 6 bases; J trimming: 5 bases; junction bases outside the gene matches: 7. Researchers amplified the TCR beta CDR3 regions from RNA transcripts. The HTBI primer set drove a first-round RT-PCR of the TCR CDR3. TCRdb re-derived calls from the multiplex PCR reads in MiXCR, one entry per CDR3 protein. The table has around 430,000 distinct CDR3 sequences, about 15% seen once. This clonotype came up many times.

The sequenced sample consisted of blood. The clonotype originates from a woman aged 25 to 39 with Graves' hyperthyroidism. This chain connects TRBV6-2 or TRBV6-3 to TRBJ2-7; 7 nucleotides agree with TRBD1. The CDR3 reads CASRHTDRDEQYF. The CDR3 DNA follows: TGTGCCAGCAGACACACCGACAGGGACGAGCAGTACTTC.